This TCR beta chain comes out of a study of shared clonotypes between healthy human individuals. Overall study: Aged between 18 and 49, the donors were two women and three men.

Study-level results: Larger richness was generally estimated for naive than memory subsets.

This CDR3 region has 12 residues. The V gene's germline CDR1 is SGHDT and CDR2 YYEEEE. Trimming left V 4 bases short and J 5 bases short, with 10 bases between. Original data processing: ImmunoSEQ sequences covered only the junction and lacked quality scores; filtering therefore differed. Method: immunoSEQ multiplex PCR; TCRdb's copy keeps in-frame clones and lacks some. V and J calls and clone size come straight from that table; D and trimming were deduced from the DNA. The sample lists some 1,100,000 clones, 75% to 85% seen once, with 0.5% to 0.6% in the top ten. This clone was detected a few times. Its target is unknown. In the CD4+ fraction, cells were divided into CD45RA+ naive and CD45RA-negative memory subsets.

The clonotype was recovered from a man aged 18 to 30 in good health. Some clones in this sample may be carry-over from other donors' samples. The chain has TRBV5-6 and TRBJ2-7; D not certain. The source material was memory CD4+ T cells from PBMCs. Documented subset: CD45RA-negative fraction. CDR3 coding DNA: TGTGCCAGCAGCCTCAAGGGCCACGAGCAGTACTTC. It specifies CASSLKGHEQYF.